This T cell receptor (beta chain) comes out of a study of CD8 T cells in ankylosing spondylitis (dated by TCRdb to 2015 to 2018). In the study overall: The study set out to find disease-linked TCR variants by profiling T cell receptor beta repertoires in ankylosing spondylitis patients and healthy donors. The whole study cohort included about a hundred healthy donors and 20 to 30 ankylosing spondylitis patients. Peripheral blood was sampled, and synovial fluid was also collected from ankylosing spondylitis patients. The paper's findings and limits, for the study overall: Blood from ankylosing spondylitis patients appeared to be characterized by a TCR beta motif composed of under 10 highly homologous amino acid variants. Some TCR beta motif variants had previously been reported in synovial fluid and blood of reactive arthritis patients, which suggested common disease-initiation mechanisms. The disease-linked clones were reported as significantly enriched in matched synovial fluid samples from ankylosing spondylitis patients. The disease-linked clones showed a CD8+ phenotype and occurred at relatively low frequencies in peripheral blood.

This clonotype was recorded at least ten times. Its specific antigen is unknown. No much larger clonotype is one base removed from it; base qualities were not supplied. Sequencing was performed on an Illumina HiSeq 2500. TCR beta libraries were prepared by quantitative 5'-RACE with molecular barcodes. In the original analysis: A new computational method, built on a probabilistic model of VDJ rearrangement, was used to identify disease-linked TCR variants. The raw public data were reprocessed by TCRdb itself: fastp quality trimming at Q25, MiXCR clonotype calling, in-frame beta chains only. Rows with one shared CDR3 protein collapse into an entry with the most common genes and DNA. For this entry, the V and J calls and clone size follow TCRdb and not the study's own pipeline. In all, the sample holds 250,000 or so distinct CDR3 sequences, and about 11% of those were seen once. About 3% of the sample rests with the top ten.

The TCR sequence derives from a male donor with ankylosing spondylitis or in good health (not recorded which). Source material: blood, either unsorted or a sorted T cell fraction (not recorded which).

The CDR3 is CASSAGGGQPQHF. The DNA reads TGTGCCAGCAGCGCAGGGGGAGGTCAGCCCCAGCATTTT. Here the chain combines TRBV7-6 and TRBJ1-5, and 7 junction bases match TRBD1. At the junction V is shortened by 5 bases and J by 6 bases; bases outside the gene matches: 4. Inclusive of the bounding cysteine and phenylalanine, the CDR3 is 13 residues long. Only the CDR3 portion is preserved as DNA: 39 bases, with reading frame beginning at the first base. Per the germline V gene, SGHVS is the CDR1 and FNYEAQ is the CDR2.